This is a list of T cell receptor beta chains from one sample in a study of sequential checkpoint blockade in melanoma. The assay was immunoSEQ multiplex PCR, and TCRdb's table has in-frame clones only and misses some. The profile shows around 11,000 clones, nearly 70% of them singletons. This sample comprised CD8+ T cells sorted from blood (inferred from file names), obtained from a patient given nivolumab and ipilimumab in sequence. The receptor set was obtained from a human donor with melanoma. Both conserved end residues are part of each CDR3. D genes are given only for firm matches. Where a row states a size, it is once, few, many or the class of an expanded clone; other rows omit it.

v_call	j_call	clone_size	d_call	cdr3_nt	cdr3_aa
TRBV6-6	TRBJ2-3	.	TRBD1	TGTGCCAGCAGTTACCGACAGGGGAGGTGGGATACGCAGTATTTT	CASSYRQGRWDTQYF
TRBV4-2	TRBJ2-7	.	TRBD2	TGTGCCCCGAGAATTAGCGGGAGTTCATGGTACGAGCAGTACTTC	CAPRISGSSWYEQYF
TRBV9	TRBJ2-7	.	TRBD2	TGTGCCAGCAGCGTAGCTTCGGGACTAGCGGGAGTAGGGTACGAGCAGTACTTC	CASSVASGLAGVGYEQYF
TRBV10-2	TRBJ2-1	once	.	TGCGCCAGCGGGCCCATACCGATCTCCTACAATGAGCAGTTCTTC	CASGPIPISYNEQFF
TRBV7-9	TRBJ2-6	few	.	TGTGCCAGCAGTCTACCTGGGGCCAACGTCCTGACTTTC	CASSLPGANVLTF
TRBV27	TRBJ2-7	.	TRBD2	TGTGCCAGCAGTTTATCGCGGGAGGGCTACGAGCAGTACTTC	CASSLSREGYEQYF
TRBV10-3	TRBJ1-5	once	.	TGTGCCATCAGCGACAGTTACAATCAGCCCCAGCATTTT	CAISDSYNQPQHF
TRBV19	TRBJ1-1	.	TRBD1	TGTGCCAGTAGCCTCAGGACAGGGGGCGCAGAGAAAGTTGAAGCTTTCTTT	CASSLRTGGAEKVEAFF
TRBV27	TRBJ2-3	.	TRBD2	TGTGCCAGCAGTTTGCTAGCGGGGGGGCCGAGAGATACGCAGTATTTT	CASSLLAGGPRDTQYF
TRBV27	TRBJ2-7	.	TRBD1	TGTGCCAGCAGGAGCGGACAGGGGGCGAGGGAGCAGTACTTC	CASRSGQGAREQYF
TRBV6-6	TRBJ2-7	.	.	TGTGCCAGCAGTCGGGACACAATAGGGCGCGAGCAGTACTTC	CASSRDTIGREQYF
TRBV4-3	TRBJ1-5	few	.	TGCGCCAGCAGCCATGGCTTTCATAGCAATCAGCCCCAGCATTTT	CASSHGFHSNQPQHF
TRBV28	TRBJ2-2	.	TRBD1	TGTGCCAGCAGCCCACGTGGGACGGGACAGGGTCACGGGGAGCTGTTTTTT	CASSPRGTGQGHGELFF
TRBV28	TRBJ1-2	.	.	TGTGCCAGCAGCGGGGGATATGGCTACACCTTC	CASSGGYGYTF
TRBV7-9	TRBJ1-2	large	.	TGTGCCAGCAGCTTTTACAACGTTGGCTACACCTTC	CASSFYNVGYTF
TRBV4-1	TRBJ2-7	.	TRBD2	TGCGCCAGCAGCCAAAGGGGGACTAGCTCCTACGAGCAGTACTTC	CASSQRGTSSYEQYF
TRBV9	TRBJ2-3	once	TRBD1	TGTGCCAGCAGCGGGGACAGAAGCACAGATACGCAGTATTTT	CASSGDRSTDTQYF
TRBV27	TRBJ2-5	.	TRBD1	TGTGCCAGCAGTGCGGGACAGGGGTTCCAAGAGACCCAGTACTTC	CASSAGQGFQETQYF
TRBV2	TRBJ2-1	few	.	TGTGCCACCGGCTCCTACAATGAGCAGTTCTTC	CATGSYNEQFF
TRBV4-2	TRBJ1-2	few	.	TGTGCCAGCAGCCAAGATTTGGGAGGGAGAAACTATGGCTACACCTTC	CASSQDLGGRNYGYTF
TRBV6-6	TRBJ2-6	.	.	TGTGCCAGCAGTTACCTGGGGGCGGGGGCCAACGTCCTGACTTTC	CASSYLGAGANVLTF
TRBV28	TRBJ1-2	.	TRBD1	TGTGCCAGCAGTCCAAAGGGGACAGTCCTTAACTATGGCTACACCTTC	CASSPKGTVLNYGYTF
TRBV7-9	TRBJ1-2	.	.	TGTGCCAGCAGCTGGGAGACAAGTGGCTACACCTTC	CASSWETSGYTF
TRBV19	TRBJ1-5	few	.	TGTGCCAGTAGTATCTTCGAACAGACCAATCAGCCCCAGCATTTT	CASSIFEQTNQPQHF
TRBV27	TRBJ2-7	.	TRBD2	TGTGCCAGCAGTGGGGAGGGACTAGCGGGGGGTTCCTCCTACGAGCAGTACTTC	CASSGEGLAGGSSYEQYF
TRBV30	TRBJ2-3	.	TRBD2	TGTGCCTGGACCGGGACTAGCGGGGGGCCGGGGGCAGATACGCAGTATTTT	CAWTGTSGGPGADTQYF
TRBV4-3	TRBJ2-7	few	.	TGCGCCAGCAGCCAAGATGACCAGGGCCCCTACGAGCAGTACTTC	CASSQDDQGPYEQYF
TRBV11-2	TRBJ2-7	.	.	TGTGCCAGCAGCCCAACGCGGGACCACTCCTACGAGCAGTACTTC	CASSPTRDHSYEQYF
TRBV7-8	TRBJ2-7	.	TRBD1	TGTGCCAGCAGCGCCAGTTCCGGGACAGCGAGCTCCTACGAGCAGTACTTC	CASSASSGTASSYEQYF
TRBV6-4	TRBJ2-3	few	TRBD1	TGTGCCAGCAGTGTGTCGGCAGGGGGCTCAGATACGCAGTATTTT	CASSVSAGGSDTQYF
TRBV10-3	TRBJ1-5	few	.	TGTGCCATCAGTGAGTCACAGGGCACAGGCCAGCCCCAGCATTTT	CAISESQGTGQPQHF
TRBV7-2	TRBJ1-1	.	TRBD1	TGTGCCAGCAGCCCACACTCCGGGACAGGGGGCAAGAACACTGAAGCTTTCTTT	CASSPHSGTGGKNTEAFF
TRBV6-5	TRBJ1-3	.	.	TGTGCCAGCAGTTACTCGAGGGGGGGAGAGAACACCATATATTTT	CASSYSRGGENTIYF
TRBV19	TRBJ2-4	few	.	TGTGCCAGTAGTATATCTCCCGGGGTCAAAAACATTCAGTACTTC	CASSISPGVKNIQYF
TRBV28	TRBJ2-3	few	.	TGTGCCAGCAGTTCTGAAGGGGGGGCGGGCTCAGATACGCAGTATTTT	CASSSEGGAGSDTQYF